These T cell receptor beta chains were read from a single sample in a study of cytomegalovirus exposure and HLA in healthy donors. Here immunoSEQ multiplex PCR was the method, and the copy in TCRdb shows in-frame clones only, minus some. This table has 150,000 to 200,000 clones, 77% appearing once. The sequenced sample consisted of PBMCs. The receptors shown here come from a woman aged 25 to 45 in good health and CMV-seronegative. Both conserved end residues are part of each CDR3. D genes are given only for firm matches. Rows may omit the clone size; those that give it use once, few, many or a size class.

DNA: TGTGCCAGCCTACCTGGGGCTAGCGGGAGCACAGATACGCAGTATTTT
CDR3: CASLPGASGSTDTQYF
size: -
J: TRBJ2-3
V: TRBV18
D: TRBD2

DNA: TGTGCCAGTACGACAGGGCCTAATTCAGATACGCAGTATTTT
CDR3: CASTTGPNSDTQYF
size: -
J: TRBJ2-3
V: TRBV19
D: TRBD1

DNA: TGTGCCGCAGGCCAGGGTTCCCTCCACTTT
CDR3: CAAGQGSLHF
size: few
J: TRBJ1-6
V: TRBV19
D: -

DNA: TGTGCCAGCAGTGAGTGGACAGGTACGAACACTGAAGCTTTCTTT
CDR3: CASSEWTGTNTEAFF
size: -
J: TRBJ1-1
V: TRBV6-1
D: TRBD1

DNA: TGTGCCAGCAGTCCGGACAGGGTACTTGCGTTGGGCTACACCTTC
CDR3: CASSPDRVLALGYTF
size: -
J: TRBJ1-2
V: TRBV2
D: TRBD1

DNA: TGTGCCAGCAGTGATAGGGAGATCTACGAGCAGTACTTC
CDR3: CASSDREIYEQYF
size: -
J: TRBJ2-7
V: TRBV2
D: -

DNA: TGTGCCAGTAGTACCCACTATGTAGGGGTCGCCTATGGCTACACCTTC
CDR3: CASSTHYVGVAYGYTF
size: once
J: TRBJ1-2
V: TRBV19
D: -

DNA: TGTGCCAGCAGCGACAGGGGTGGCGGAAACACCATATATTTT
CDR3: CASSDRGGGNTIYF
size: -
J: TRBJ1-3
V: TRBV2
D: TRBD1

DNA: TGTTCCAGCAGCCCAGGGTTTTCAGAGCAGTACTTC
CDR3: CSSSPGFSEQYF
size: -
J: TRBJ2-7
V: TRBV7-9
D: -

DNA: TGTGCCAGCAGTTTATCGTTTTTCAGCTATGGCTACACCTTC
CDR3: CASSLSFFSYGYTF
size: few
J: TRBJ1-2
V: TRBV27
D: -

DNA: TGCAGTGCTAGCCCAGTGGATACGCAGTATTTT
CDR3: CSASPVDTQYF
size: few
J: TRBJ2-3
V: TRBV20-1
D: -

DNA: TGTGCCAGCAGCTTACAGGGTTTTTCCCCCCTCAGGAGCTCCTACGAGCAGTACTTC
CDR3: CASSLQGFSPLRSSYEQYF
size: -
J: TRBJ2-7
V: TRBV5-5
D: -

DNA: TGTGCCAGCAGCCAAGACAGGGGCATGAACACTGAAGCTTTCTTT
CDR3: CASSQDRGMNTEAFF
size: -
J: TRBJ1-1
V: TRBV4-2
D: -

DNA: TGTGCCAGCTCACCCATCGACAGGGTAAACTATGGCTACACCTTC
CDR3: CASSPIDRVNYGYTF
size: once
J: TRBJ1-2
V: TRBV18
D: TRBD1

DNA: TGTGCCAGCAGCTTGACAGGGGCGGATACCGAAGCTTTCTTT
CDR3: CASSLTGADTEAFF
size: -
J: TRBJ1-1
V: TRBV7-3
D: TRBD1

DNA: TGTGCCAGCTCACCAACAGTGAGCACTGAAGCTTTCTTT
CDR3: CASSPTVSTEAFF
size: -
J: TRBJ1-1
V: TRBV18
D: -

DNA: TGTGCCGGATCTGAACAGGGGGCCCAAGGCTATGGCTACACCTTC
CDR3: CAGSEQGAQGYGYTF
size: -
J: TRBJ1-2
V: TRBV19
D: TRBD1

DNA: TGTGCCATCAGTGAGTTGGAGAGACGTGGCTACACCTTC
CDR3: CAISELERRGYTF
size: -
J: TRBJ1-2
V: TRBV10-3
D: -

DNA: TGTGCCAGCAGCCCAAGGACTTTGGACAGGGGGGATCAGCCCCAGCATTTT
CDR3: CASSPRTLDRGDQPQHF
size: -
J: TRBJ1-5
V: TRBV7-3
D: TRBD1

DNA: TGTGCCAGCAGCTTAACTGCTAGCGGGAGGGTAGGAGATACGCAGTATTTT
CDR3: CASSLTASGRVGDTQYF
size: -
J: TRBJ2-3
V: TRBV7-3
D: TRBD2

DNA: TGTGCCAGCAGCCCCAACGTGGGCCCAGATACGCAGTATTTT
CDR3: CASSPNVGPDTQYF
size: -
J: TRBJ2-3
V: TRBV6-5
D: -

DNA: TGTGCCAGCAGCCCCCGACAGGGGGTGAGTACTGAAGCTTTCTTT
CDR3: CASSPRQGVSTEAFF
size: -
J: TRBJ1-1
V: TRBV11-2
D: TRBD1

DNA: TGTGCCTGGAGTGCTAGCGGGCTGAGCTCCTACAATGAGCAGTTCTTC
CDR3: CAWSASGLSSYNEQFF
size: few
J: TRBJ2-1
V: TRBV30
D: TRBD2

DNA: TGTGCCAGCAGCGACCTGGACAGGGGGAACTATGGCTACACCTTC
CDR3: CASSDLDRGNYGYTF
size: -
J: TRBJ1-2
V: TRBV2
D: TRBD1

DNA: TGTGCCACCAGCAGAGGGCTAGCGGCAGAGACCCAGTACTTC
CDR3: CATSRGLAAETQYF
size: -
J: TRBJ2-5
V: TRBV15
D: TRBD2

DNA: TGTGCCAGCAGCCTACTGACGGCAGGGCTGTGGAATGAGCAGTTCTTC
CDR3: CASSLLTAGLWNEQFF
size: -
J: TRBJ2-1
V: TRBV7-9
D: -

DNA: TGTGCCTGGAGTGTCGGGCGACGGACACTCTCTGGAAACACCATATATTTT
CDR3: CAWSVGRRTLSGNTIYF
size: -
J: TRBJ1-3
V: TRBV30
D: -

DNA: TGTGCCAGCAGGCCCGGACAGGAAGGAGGCTACACCTTC
CDR3: CASRPGQEGGYTF
size: few
J: TRBJ1-2
V: TRBV28
D: TRBD1

DNA: TGTGCCAGCAGCCCAGCCGGGACAGGGAACACTGAAGCTTTCTTT
CDR3: CASSPAGTGNTEAFF
size: -
J: TRBJ1-1
V: TRBV4-2
D: TRBD1

DNA: TGTGCCAGCAGCCAATCTTTTAGTAGGGGCGGCGGCTATGGCTACACCTTC
CDR3: CASSQSFSRGGGYGYTF
size: -
J: TRBJ1-2
V: TRBV16
D: -

DNA: TGCGCCAGCAGCCAGCGAATCCAAGGGGTCACTGAAGCTTTCTTT
CDR3: CASSQRIQGVTEAFF
size: -
J: TRBJ1-1
V: TRBV4-3
D: -

DNA: TGTGCCAGCAGCTTAGACGGGACAGCAGGTGGCTACACCTTC
CDR3: CASSLDGTAGGYTF
size: -
J: TRBJ1-2
V: TRBV7-8
D: TRBD1

DNA: TGTGCCAGCAGCTTCCGGGACAGGGTGGCCATTCAGTACTTC
CDR3: CASSFRDRVAIQYF
size: -
J: TRBJ2-4
V: TRBV7-8
D: TRBD1

DNA: TGTGCCAGCAGCTCCGGACTTTCGGGTGGGTTCTTC
CDR3: CASSSGLSGGFF
size: once
J: TRBJ2-1
V: TRBV7-9
D: -

DNA: TGTGCCATCAATGGGGGCGTGAATCAGCCCCAGCATTTT
CDR3: CAINGGVNQPQHF
size: -
J: TRBJ1-5
V: TRBV10-3
D: -

DNA: TGTGCCATCAGTGCGGACAGGGGGATTCGAGATGGCTACACCTTC
CDR3: CAISADRGIRDGYTF
size: -
J: TRBJ1-2
V: TRBV10-3
D: TRBD1

DNA: TGTGCCAGCAGCTTAGAGCCAGTAACCTACGAGCAGTACTTC
CDR3: CASSLEPVTYEQYF
size: -
J: TRBJ2-7
V: TRBV11-2
D: -

DNA: TGTGCCAGCAGTGCGGGACAGGGCACTGAAGCTTTCTTT
CDR3: CASSAGQGTEAFF
size: -
J: TRBJ1-1
V: TRBV2
D: TRBD1

DNA: TGTGCCAGCAGCTTAAGTGCTAGCGGGAGGAATGAGCAGTTCTTC
CDR3: CASSLSASGRNEQFF
size: -
J: TRBJ2-1
V: TRBV7-7
D: TRBD2

DNA: TGCGCCAGCAGCAGGGGCAGGGGAGACACTGAAGCTTTCTTT
CDR3: CASSRGRGDTEAFF
size: few
J: TRBJ1-1
V: TRBV5-1
D: -

DNA: TGTGCCAGCAGTGGTTTACAGGGGAATTCACCCCTCCACTTT
CDR3: CASSGLQGNSPLHF
size: -
J: TRBJ1-6
V: TRBV2
D: TRBD1

DNA: TGTGCCAGCAGTCTAGGGACAGGGGGCTCCGAGCAGTACTTC
CDR3: CASSLGTGGSEQYF
size: -
J: TRBJ2-7
V: TRBV27
D: TRBD1

DNA: TGTGCCAGCAGTGACTTGGGGCCCAATCAGCCCCAGCATTTT
CDR3: CASSDLGPNQPQHF
size: -
J: TRBJ1-5
V: TRBV2
D: -

DNA: TGTGCCAGCAGCGATAGACTAGCGGGAGGCGTAGAGACCCAGTACTTC
CDR3: CASSDRLAGGVETQYF
size: -
J: TRBJ2-5
V: TRBV7-2
D: TRBD2

DNA: TGCGCCAGCAGCCCCAGCGGAGGCAATCAGCCCCAGCATTTT
CDR3: CASSPSGGNQPQHF
size: -
J: TRBJ1-5
V: TRBV5-1
D: -

DNA: TGTGCTAGCAGCCCCGAGCTACTAGAAGAGACCGGGGAGCTGTTTTTT
CDR3: CASSPELLEETGELFF
size: -
J: TRBJ2-2
V: TRBV7-7
D: -

DNA: TGTGCCAGCATCGAGTCCGGGGAGCTGTTTTTT
CDR3: CASIESGELFF
size: -
J: TRBJ2-2
V: TRBV28
D: -

DNA: TGCAGCGTTGAAGATGGGGGACTAGGGGGAGAGACCCAGTACTTC
CDR3: CSVEDGGLGGETQYF
size: few
J: TRBJ2-5
V: TRBV29-1
D: TRBD2

DNA: TGTGCCAGCAGCGTAAGCGGATCGGGAGGAAGCTCTGGGGCCAACGTCCTGACTTTC
CDR3: CASSVSGSGGSSGANVLTF
size: -
J: TRBJ2-6
V: TRBV9
D: TRBD2

DNA: TGCGCCAGCAGCCGGGGGGGGGCGGGCACAGATACGCAGTATTTT
CDR3: CASSRGGAGTDTQYF
size: -
J: TRBJ2-3
V: TRBV4-3
D: -